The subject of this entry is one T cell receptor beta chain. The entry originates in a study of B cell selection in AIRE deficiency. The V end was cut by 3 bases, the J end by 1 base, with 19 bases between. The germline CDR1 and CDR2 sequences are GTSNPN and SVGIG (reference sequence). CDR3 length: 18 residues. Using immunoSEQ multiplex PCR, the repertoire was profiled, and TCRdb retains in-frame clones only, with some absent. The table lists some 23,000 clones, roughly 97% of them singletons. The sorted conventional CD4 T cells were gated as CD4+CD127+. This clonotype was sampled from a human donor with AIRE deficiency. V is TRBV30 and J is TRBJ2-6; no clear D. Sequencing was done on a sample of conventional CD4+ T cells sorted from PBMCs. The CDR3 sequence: CAWSVIRPNPSGANVLTF. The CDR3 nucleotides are TGTGCCTGGAGCGTAATACGACCTAACCCTTCTGGGGCCAACGTCCTGACTTTC. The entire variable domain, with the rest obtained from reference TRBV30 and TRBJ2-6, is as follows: SQTIHQWPATLVQPVGSPLSLECTVEGTSNPNLYWYRQAAGRGLQLLFYSVGIGQISSEVPQNLSASRPQDRQFILSSKKLLLSDSGFYLCAWSVIRPNPSGANVLTFGAGSRLTVL.